These 30 T cell receptor beta chains originate from one sample sequenced in a study of regulatory T cells in long-lasting Graves disease. Construction of TCR beta libraries relied on iRepertoire HTBI primers and on Arm-PCR targeting CDR3 regions. TCRdb reanalysed the multiplex PCR reads using MiXCR and keeps one entry per CDR3 protein. Among a few hundred thousand distinct CDR3 sequences listed, around 13% were seen once. Time point indicated: newly diagnosed GD, antithyroid drugs for less than 3 months. Preparation of the TCR library used RNA extracted from PBMCs. The same sample was also studied in work on T cells in Graves' hyperthyroidism and ophthalmopathy.

The source was peripheral blood mononuclear cells (PBMCs), collected at new diagnosis, from a patient treated with antithyroid drugs. These receptor sequences come from a woman in her fifties or sixties with Graves disease.

Points on this clonotype: At one end, the junction sequence differs from germline, possibly due to a read error. The V call is TRBV28, the J call TRBJ2-1; TRBD2 matches 11 bases. The DNA end is more similar to TRBJ2-3, so the J call may be wrong. Per the germline V gene, CDR1 is MDHEN and CDR2 is SYDVKM. This CDR3 has 16 residues. The CDR3 sequence: CASSSLSGRGTNTQYF. The CDR3 DNA sequence: TGTGCCAGCAGTTCCCTTAGCGGGAGGGGCACAAATACGCAGTATTTT.

This chain joins TRBV27 and TRBJ1-1, with a tentative D call TRBD1 (5 bases). CDR1 and CDR2 (germline): MNHEY, SMNVEV (reference sequence). CDR3 length: 15 amino acids. V lost 1 base and J 2 bases, leaving 11 bases between the germline ends. The CDR3: CASSLFAGSNTEAFF. CDR3 coding DNA: TGTGCCAGCAGTTTATTTGCAGGGTCAAACACTGAAGCTTTCTTT.

This clonotype was counted ten times or more. The chain combines TRBV18 with TRBJ1-5, with 9 bases fitting TRBD1. CDR1 KGHSH and CDR2 LQKENI come from the germline V gene. This CDR3 has 13 amino acids. The V segment lost 5 bases and the J segment 8 bases; nucleotides outside the gene matches: 4. CDR3 sequence: CASSRDREEPQHF. The CDR3 region has the DNA TGTGCCAGCTCAAGGGACAGGGAAGAGCCCCAGCATTTT.

This clonotype was counted at least ten times. This chain joins TRBV11-1 and TRBJ2-1; 14 positions match TRBD2. Germline V CDR1 and CDR2: SGHAT, FQDESV (reference sequence). The CDR3 is 15 residues long. V shed 5 bases and J 6 bases; nucleotides not matched to a gene: 3. The CDR3 coding sequence is TGTGCCAGCAGCGCCGGGACTAGCGGGAGCAATGAGCAGTTCTTC. Its translation is CASSAGTSGSNEQFF.

In this sample, this clonotype turned up many times. The rearrangement uses TRBV29-1 and TRBJ2-7, with 7 positions matching TRBD1. CDR3 size: 11 residues. After removal of 6 bases from V and 3 bases from J, the junction contained 2 bases not matched to a gene. CDR1 and CDR2 from the germline V gene are SQVTM and ANQGSEA. In DNA form, the CDR3 reads TGCAGCGTCGGGGACAGCTACGAGCAGTACTTC. Protein sequence: CSVGDSYEQYF.

The table lists this clonotype with many counts. This sequence joins TRBV3-1 and TRBJ2-5; D call uncertain. Trimming removed 1 base from V and 5 bases from J, with 8 bases in between. From germline, CDR1 is LGHDT and CDR2 YNNKEL (reference sequence). This CDR3 region has 13 residues. CDR3 protein: CASSQGSWETQYF. The CDR3 DNA follows: TGTGCCAGCAGCCAAGGGAGTTGGGAGACCCAGTACTTC.

V usage is TRBV6-1 and J usage is TRBJ2-3; TRBD2 agrees at 10 bases. The CDR3 spans 17 residues. The V segment lost 3 bases and the J segment 2 bases; nucleotides outside the gene matches: 8. Germline CDR1 and CDR2: MNHNS and SASEGT. In nucleotides, the CDR3 is TGTGCCAGCAGTGACTACCGAACTAGCGGGGTCACAGATACGCAGTATTTT. This sequence encodes CASSDYRTSGVTDTQYF.

The CDR3 region has the DNA TGTGCCAGCAGCCCTAAGGTGGACTCTTTTCAGGTGGAGTACTTC. Its protein product is CASSPKVDSFQVEYF. The V gene is TRBV5-5, the J gene TRBJ2-7; weak D call: TRBD2 (5 bases). This CDR3 has 15 amino acids. V gave up 4 bases and J gave up 11 bases, with 25 bases separating them. CDR1 and CDR2 (germline): SGHKS, YYEKEE (reference sequence).

In its sample, this clonotype was seen many times. This rearrangement joins TRBV14 to TRBJ2-7; the match to TRBD2 covers 7 bases. Trimming at V came to 4 bases and at J to 0 bases, leaving 6 bases not matched to a gene. The CDR3 totals 15 residues. Germline assignment: CDR1 SGHDN and CDR2 FVKESK. CDR3 sequence: CASSLTSESSYEQYF. In DNA form, the CDR3 reads TGTGCCAGCAGCCTAACTAGCGAGAGCTCCTACGAGCAGTACTTC. Filled out from reference TRBV14 and TRBJ2-7, the complete variable domain reads EAGVTQFPSHSVIEKGQTVTLRCDPISGHDNLYWYRRVMGKEIKFLLHFVKESKQDESGMPNNRFLAERTGGTYSTLKVQPAELEDSGVYFCASSLTSESSYEQYFGPGTRLTVT.

This clonotype was picked up many times. The genes are TRBV20-1 and TRBJ1-1; no firm D call. CDR1 DFQATT and CDR2 SNEGSKA come from the germline V gene (reference sequence). The CDR3 runs to 13 residues. V lost 3 bases to trimming and J lost 1 base, with 9 bases between them. In DNA form, the CDR3 reads TGCAGTGCTAGTCGGGCGGGGAACACTGAAGCTTTCTTT. Translating gives CSASRAGNTEAFF.

The chain employs TRBV10-3 and TRBJ1-3; D possibly corresponds to TRBD1 (6 bases). V lost 3 bases and J lost 3, with 9 bases in between. The CDR3 totals 14 residues. Germline values: CDR1 ENHRY, CDR2 SYGVKD. The CDR3 region is CAISEIRGGNTIYF. CDR3 sequence (DNA): TGTGCCATCAGTGAAATCAGGGGTGGAAACACCATATATTTT.

This clonotype came up many times. The genes are TRBV6-5 and TRBJ1-1; D is unresolved. The CDR3 length is 15 residues. The V end lost 0 bases, the J end lost 0 bases, and 8 bases lay between the germline ends. Looked up from germline, CDR1 is MNHEY and CDR2 is SVGAGI. The CDR3 here is CASSYSTVMNTEAFF. The CDR3 nucleotides are TGTGCCAGCAGTTACTCTACGGTAATGAACACTGAAGCTTTCTTT.

This clonotype was picked up a small number of times. One end of the junction varies from germline; a read error may be responsible. The chain links TRBV29-1 to TRBJ2-1; D ambiguous. CDR3 length: 15 residues. CDR1 and CDR2 (germline): SQVTM, ANQGSEA. Here the CDR3 reads CSAATTSSSYNEQLF. As DNA, the CDR3 is TGCAGCGCCGCCACGACTTCCAGCTCCTACAATGAGCAGCTCTTC.

The chain recombines TRBV10-2 with TRBJ2-5, with TRBD2 matching over 13 bases. The CDR3 sequence is 17 residues long. From germline, CDR1 is WSHSY and CDR2 SAAADI. V was pared by 3 bases and J by 5 bases, with 9 bases of the junction left unmatched. CDR3 in amino acids: CASSDLKLAGGSETQYF. CDR3 DNA sequence: TGCGCCAGCAGTGACCTTAAACTAGCGGGAGGGTCGGAGACCCAGTACTTC.

This rearrangement joins TRBV6-2 or TRBV6-3 to TRBJ2-1; 8 nucleotides align to TRBD2. Germline assignment: CDR1 MNHEY and CDR2 SVGEGT. CDR3 length equals 18 residues. V dropped 4 bases and J dropped 2; count of bases not matched to a gene: 13. DNA for the CDR3: TGTGCCAGCAGTTTCGATCCTTCGCGGGAGGACGCCTACAATGAGCAGTTCTTC. The encoded protein is CASSFDPSREDAYNEQFF.

In its sample, this clonotype was seen many times. This chain connects TRBV27 to TRBJ2-7, with D possibly being TRBD1 or TRBD2 (6 bases each). Germline V gene data show CDR1 as MNHEY and CDR2 as SMNVEV (reference sequence). Trimming removed 2 bases from V and 3 bases from J, with 11 bases in between. There are 14 residues in the CDR3. In nucleotides, the CDR3 is TGTGCCAGCAGTTTAGGAGGGGGGATCTACGAGCAGTACTTC. Translating it yields CASSLGGGIYEQYF.

This clonotype was observed a few times. This chain links TRBV18 with TRBJ2-2; D unclear. There are 15 residues in the CDR3. CDR1 and CDR2 from the germline V gene are KGHSH and LQKENI. V lost 3 bases, J lost 4 bases, and 12 bases lay in between. The CDR3, as DNA: TGTGCCAGCTCACCGACATTAGAGCTCACCGGGGAGCTGTTTTTT. Residues: CASSPTLELTGELFF.

V usage is TRBV19 and J usage is TRBJ2-5, with D possibly TRBD2 on 6 matching bases. The V gene's germline CDR1 is LNHDA and CDR2 SQIVND (reference sequence). This CDR3 has 13 residues. Trimming cost V 6 bases and J 9 bases, with 17 bases left between them. The DNA of the CDR3 is TGTGCCAGTAGGGGAAGGGACGGGGAGGCCCAGTACTTC. Its protein product is CASRGRDGEAQYF.

This chain connects TRBV28 to TRBJ2-5; 14 nucleotides align to TRBD2. The end of the DNA is better explained by TRBJ2-7, so the J call may be wrong. This CDR3 contains 20 residues. Per the germline V gene, CDR1 is MDHEN and CDR2 is SYDVKM. The CDR3 nucleotides read TGTGCCAGCAGTTCCCAGACCGGGACTAGCGGGAGATATATCTTCTACGAGCAGTACTTC. Its protein is CASSSQTGTSGRYIFYEQYF.

This clonotype came up a few times. The CDR3 is CASSPPRTGEETQYF. CDR3 sequence (DNA): TGTGCCAGCTCACCCCCTCGGACAGGGGAGGAGACCCAGTACTTC. The chain uses TRBV18 and TRBJ2-5; TRBD1 matches at 9 bases. V trimming: 3 bases; J trimming: 5 bases; junction bases outside the gene matches: 7. The CDR3 runs to 15 residues. CDR1 and CDR2 from the germline V gene are KGHSH and LQKENI.

Comments on this clonotype: A clone one base away is much larger, so this may be a read error. The chain combines TRBV3-1 with TRBJ2-1; 9 bases fit TRBD2. In germline, CDR1 is LGHDT, CDR2 YNNKEL (reference sequence). CDR3 length: 16 amino acids. The CDR3 reads CASSQDSGGNYNEQSF. For the CDR3, the DNA is TGTGCCAGCAGCCAAGATAGCGGGGGCAATTACAATGAGCAGTCCTTC.

This clonotype was counted ten times or more. The chain uses TRBV28 and TRBJ2-7, with 9 positions matching TRBD2. Trimming at V came to 5 bases and at J to 3 bases, leaving 11 bases not matched to a gene. CDR1 MDHEN and CDR2 SYDVKM come from the germline V gene. This CDR3 is 16 amino acids long. The CDR3 coding sequence is TGTGCCAGCAGTCACCCCGTGGCGGGAGGGAGCTACGAGCAGTACTTC. Residues: CASSHPVAGGSYEQYF. Full variable domain (rest looked up from reference TRBV28 and TRBJ2-7): DVKVTQSSRYLVKRTGEKVFLECVQDMDHENMFWYRQDPGLGLRLIYFSYDVKMKEKGDIPEGYSVSREKKERFSLILESASTNQTSMYLCASSHPVAGGSYEQYFGPGTRLTVT.

The chain has TRBV12-3 or TRBV12-4 and TRBJ2-1, with D perhaps matching TRBD2 (6 bases). The closer fit of TRBJ2-3 to the DNA end suggests the J call may be wrong. The CDR3 is 15 residues long. The CDR3 nucleotides are TGTGCCAGCCGACCCGAGCGGGTGAACACAGATACGCAGTATTTT. It codes for CASRPERVNTDTQYF.

This clonotype showed up many times. The chain couples TRBV20-1 to TRBJ2-7; D is undetermined. CDR3 length equals 15 residues. Per germline, CDR1 DFQATT and CDR2 SNEGSKA (reference sequence). V lost 6 bases to trimming and J lost 4 bases, with 22 bases between them. For the CDR3, the DNA is TGCAGTGCACTGGATCTCGGGTTCGGCCTGTACGAGCAGTACTTC. Protein product: CSALDLGFGLYEQYF.

This clonotype came up many times. The CDR3 DNA is TGTGCCAGCAGCTTACTGTTTGTCGGGGAGCTGTTTTTT. Protein product: CASSLLFVGELFF. The gene calls are TRBV11-2 and TRBJ2-2, with D unresolved. The CDR3 totals 13 residues. Germline V gives CDR1 SGHAT, CDR2 FQNNGV. V lost 2 bases, J lost 7 bases, and 8 bases lay in between.

The chain joins TRBV9 to TRBJ2-2; 9 bases match TRBD1. The CDR3 length is 19 residues. Germline CDR1 reads SGDLS; CDR2 reads YYNGEE. V lost 1 base and J lost 4; bases outside the gene matches: 14. This CDR3 is CASSVSQQSRDRVTGELFF. In DNA, the CDR3 is TGTGCCAGCAGCGTATCTCAACAGTCTCGGGACAGGGTCACCGGGGAGCTGTTTTTT.

This clonotype was observed a few times. As the CDR3 is not closed by the conserved phenylalanine or tryptophan, this likely results from a read error. The chain has TRBV10-3 and TRBJ2-2; D unclear. Per the germline V gene, CDR1 is ENHRY and CDR2 is SYGVKD. The CDR3 extends over 13 amino acids. Trimming shortened V by 4 bases and J by 6 bases, and 9 bases separated the two germline ends. The CDR3: CAISVGASGELFS. CDR3 sequence (DNA): TGTGCCATCAGTGTAGGAGCGTCCGGGGAGCTGTTTTCT.

This clonotype was seen ten or more times. CDR3 bases: TGTGCCAGCAGCCCGGGACTAGCGGGAGGGACCTCCTACGAGCAGTACTTC. It yields the protein CASSPGLAGGTSYEQYF. This sequence joins TRBV12-3 or TRBV12-4 and TRBJ2-7, with TRBD2 matching 16 bases. Germline trimming cut 6 bases from V and 0 bases from J; bases unmatched to any gene: 5. The CDR3 consists of 17 residues.

Ten or more counts support this clonotype. The rearrangement joins TRBV27 to TRBJ1-1, with D possibly TRBD1 on 5 matching bases. The CDR3 spans 15 residues. Trimming removed 0 bases from V and 1 base from J, with 9 bases in between. Germline V lookup: CDR1 MNHEY, CDR2 SMNVEV (reference sequence). Here the CDR3 reads CASSLSGDWNTEAFF. The DNA for the CDR3 is TGTGCCAGCAGTTTATCGGGGGACTGGAACACTGAAGCTTTCTTT.

Many counts were recorded for this clonotype. V gene TRBV28 combines with J gene TRBJ2-7; 9 bases match TRBD1. J was trimmed by 3 bases and V by 7 bases; bases with no gene match: 7. Germline CDR1 reads MDHEN; CDR2 reads SYDVKM. The CDR3 totals 14 residues. The CDR3 nucleotides read TGTGCCAGCAATACCGGGACAGGGCTCTACGAGCAGTACTTC. Protein product: CASNTGTGLYEQYF.